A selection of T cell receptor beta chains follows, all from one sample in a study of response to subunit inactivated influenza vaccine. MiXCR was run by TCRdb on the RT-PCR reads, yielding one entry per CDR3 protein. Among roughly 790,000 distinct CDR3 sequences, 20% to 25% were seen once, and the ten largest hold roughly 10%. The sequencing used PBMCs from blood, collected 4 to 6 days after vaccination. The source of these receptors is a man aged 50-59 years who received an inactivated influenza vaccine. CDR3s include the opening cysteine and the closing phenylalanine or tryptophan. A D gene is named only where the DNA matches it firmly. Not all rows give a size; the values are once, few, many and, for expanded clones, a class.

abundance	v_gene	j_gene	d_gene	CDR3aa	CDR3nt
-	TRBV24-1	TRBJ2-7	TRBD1	CATSDSGQPPYEQYF	TGTGCCACCAGTGATTCGGGACAGCCTCCCTACGAGCAGTACTTC
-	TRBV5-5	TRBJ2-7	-	CASSRGDSLAYEQYF	TGTGCCAGCAGCCGCGGGGACAGCCTGGCCTACGAGCAGTACTTC
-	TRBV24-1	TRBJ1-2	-	CATSDGGGYTF	TGTGCCACCAGTGATGGCGGTGGCTACACCTTC
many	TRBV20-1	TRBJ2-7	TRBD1	CSARDHRGQNYEQYF	TGCAGTGCTAGAGATCATAGGGGACAGAACTACGAGCAGTACTTC
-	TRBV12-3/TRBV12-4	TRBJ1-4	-	CASSPRGWSVGEKLFF	TGTGCCAGCAGTCCTAGGGGGTGGAGTGTGGGTGAAAAACTGTTTTTT
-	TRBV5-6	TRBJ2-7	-	CASSLLKVPTFRSSYEQYF	TGTGCCAGCAGCTTGTTAAAGGTACCGACCTTTAGGAGCTCCTACGAGCAGTACTTC
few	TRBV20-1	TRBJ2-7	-	CSARDFRRSSYEQYF	TGCAGTGCTAGAGATTTCAGGAGAAGCTCCTACGAGCAGTACTTC
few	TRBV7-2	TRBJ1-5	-	CASARVGSNQPQHF	TGTGCCAGCGCGAGGGTGGGGAGCAATCAGCCCCAGCATTTT
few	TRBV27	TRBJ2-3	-	CASRKGGTQYF	TGTGCCAGCAGGAAGGGGGGTACGCAGTATTTT
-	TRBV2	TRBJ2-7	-	CASRDHKGQASYEQYF	TGTGCCAGCAGGGATCACAAGGGGCAGGCCTCCTACGAGCAGTACTTC
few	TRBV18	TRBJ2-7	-	CASSAVTVPGEQYF	TGTGCCAGCTCAGCGGTGACAGTGCCGGGCGAGCAGTACTTC
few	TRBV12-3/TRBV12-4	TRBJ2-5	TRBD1	CASRTGQGSGETQYF	TGTGCCAGCAGAACGGGACAGGGGTCGGGGGAGACCCAGTACTTC
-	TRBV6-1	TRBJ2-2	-	CASSEAWVGELFF	TGTGCCAGCAGTGAAGCATGGGTCGGGGAGCTGTTTTTT
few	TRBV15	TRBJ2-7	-	CATSPQRAGTYEQYF	TGTGCCACCAGCCCCCAACGGGCCGGAACTTACGAGCAGTACTTC
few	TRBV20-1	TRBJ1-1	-	CSARDMAGRTTEAFF	TGCAGTGCTAGAGATATGGCAGGGAGGACCACTGAAGCTTTCTTT
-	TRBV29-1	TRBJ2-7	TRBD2	CSVDIGTSGSYEQYF	TGCAGCGTTGATATTGGGACTAGCGGATCCTACGAGCAGTACTTC
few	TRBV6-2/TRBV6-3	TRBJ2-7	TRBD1	CASSEPGQGPGEQYF	TGTGCCAGCAGCGAACCGGGACAGGGTCCCGGCGAGCAGTACTTC
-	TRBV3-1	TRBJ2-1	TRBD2	CTSSLGTLAGGPGNEQFF	TGTACCAGCAGTCTCGGGACACTAGCGGGAGGGCCGGGGAATGAGCAGTTCTTC
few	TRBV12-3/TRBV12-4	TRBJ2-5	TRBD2	CASSFGGGIGETQYF	TGTGCCAGCAGTTTCGGCGGGGGGATTGGGGAGACCCAGTACTTC
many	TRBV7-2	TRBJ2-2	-	CASSPQNTGELFF	TGTGCCAGCAGCCCACAGAACACCGGGGAGCTGTTTTTT
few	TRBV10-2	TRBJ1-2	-	CASSESRGPAGYTF	TGCGCCAGCAGTGAGTCCAGGGGCCCCGCTGGCTACACCTTC
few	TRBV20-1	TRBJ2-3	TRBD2	CSATTSGPFHTQYF	TGCAGTGCGACGACTAGCGGCCCCTTTCATACGCAGTATTTT
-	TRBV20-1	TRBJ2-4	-	CSASDQGDIQYF	TGCAGTGCTAGTGACCAGGGTGACATTCAGTACTTC
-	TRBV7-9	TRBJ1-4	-	CASSLGGARANEKLFF	TGTGCCAGCAGCTTAGGAGGGGCTCGGGCTAATGAAAAACTGTTTTTT
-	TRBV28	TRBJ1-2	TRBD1	CASSTQTGIYGYTF	TGTGCCAGCAGTACCCAGACAGGGATCTATGGCTACACCTTC
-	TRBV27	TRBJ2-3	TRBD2	CASSNGGAGADTQYF	TGTGCCAGCAGTAACGGGGGGGCAGGGGCAGATACGCAGTATTTT
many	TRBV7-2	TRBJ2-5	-	CASSLLGGETQYF	TGTGCCAGCAGCTTACTGGGCGGGGAGACCCAGTACTTC
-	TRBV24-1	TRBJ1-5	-	CATSRAGAWQPQHF	TGTGCCACCAGTCGGGCAGGGGCGTGGCAGCCCCAGCATTTT
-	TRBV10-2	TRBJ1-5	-	CASSGGGWGNQPQHF	TGCGCCAGCAGTGGGGGGGGTTGGGGCAATCAGCCCCAGCATTTT
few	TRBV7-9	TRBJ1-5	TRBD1	CASSSTGGASNQPQHF	TGTGCCAGCAGCTCGACAGGGGGGGCTAGCAATCAGCCCCAGCATTTT
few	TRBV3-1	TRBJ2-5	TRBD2	CASSQEIAGGWGETQYF	TGTGCCAGCAGCCAAGAAATAGCGGGGGGCTGGGGAGAGACCCAGTACTTC
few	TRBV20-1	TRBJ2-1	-	CSARPNANNEQFF	TGCAGTGCTAGGCCGAACGCGAACAATGAGCAGTTCTTC
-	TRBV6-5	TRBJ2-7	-	CASSYTGLRGTYEQYF	TGTGCCAGCAGTTATACGGGTTTGCGGGGAACCTACGAGCAGTACTTC
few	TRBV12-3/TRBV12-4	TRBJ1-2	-	CASSLGGNGDYGYTF	TGTGCCAGCAGTTTAGGGGGAAACGGAGACTATGGCTACACCTTC
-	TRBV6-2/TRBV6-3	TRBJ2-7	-	CASSYVLWSEQYF	TGTGCCAGCAGTTACGTCCTGTGGAGCGAGCAGTACTTC
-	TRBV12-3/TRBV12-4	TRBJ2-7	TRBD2	CASSGTRATYEQYF	TGTGCCAGCAGCGGGACTAGGGCTACCTACGAGCAGTACTTC
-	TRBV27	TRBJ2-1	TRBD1	CASSLYRDRAGEQFF	TGTGCCAGCAGTTTATACCGGGACAGGGCCGGTGAGCAGTTCTTC
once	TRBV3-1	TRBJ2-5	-	CASSLLVGSAGEETQYF	TGTGCCAGCAGCCTCCTGGTGGGCTCAGCTGGGGAAGAGACCCAGTACTTC
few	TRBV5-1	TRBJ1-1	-	CASSYGHGSPMNTEAFF	TGCGCCAGCAGCTACGGACATGGGAGTCCAATGAACACTGAAGCTTTCTTT
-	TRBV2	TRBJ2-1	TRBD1	CASRETGAEVREQFF	TGTGCCAGCAGGGAGACAGGGGCCGAGGTACGCGAGCAGTTCTTC
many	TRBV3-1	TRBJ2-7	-	CASSQGLSSYEQYF	TGTGCCAGCAGCCAGGGCTTGAGCTCCTACGAGCAGTACTTC
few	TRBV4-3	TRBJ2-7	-	CASSRSRGEEQYF	TGCGCCAGCAGCCGATCCAGGGGGGAAGAGCAGTACTTC
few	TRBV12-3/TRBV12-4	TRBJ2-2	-	CASRAENTGELFF	TGTGCCAGCAGGGCAGAAAACACCGGGGAGCTGTTTTTT
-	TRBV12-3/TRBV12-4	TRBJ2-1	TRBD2	CASSREGSEQFF	TGTGCCAGCAGTCGGGAGGGGTCTGAGCAGTTCTTC
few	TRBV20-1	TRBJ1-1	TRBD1	CSARVRDREVNTEAFF	TGCAGTGCTAGAGTAAGGGACAGGGAAGTGAACACTGAAGCTTTCTTT
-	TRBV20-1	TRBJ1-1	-	CSHPPGRGVGDTEAFF	TGCAGTCACCCCCCCGGTCGGGGGGTAGGGGACACTGAAGCTTTCTTT
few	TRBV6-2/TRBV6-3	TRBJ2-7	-	CASSYVPGFYSYEQYF	TGTGCCAGCAGTTACGTCCCAGGGTTTTACTCCTACGAGCAGTACTTC
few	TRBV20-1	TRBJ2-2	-	CSAKNTGELFF	TGCAGTGCGAAGAACACCGGGGAGCTGTTTTTT
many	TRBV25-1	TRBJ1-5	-	CASSDRQGNQPQHF	TGTGCCAGCAGTGATCGACAGGGCAATCAGCCCCAGCATTTT
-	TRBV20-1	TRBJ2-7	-	CSAPLPGLGLEQYF	TGCAGTGCGCCCTTACCGGGACTGGGCCTCGAGCAGTACTTC
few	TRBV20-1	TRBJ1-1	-	CSARSLGGLTWNTEAFF	TGCAGTGCTAGGTCGCTGGGGGGGCTAACCTGGAACACTGAAGCTTTCTTT
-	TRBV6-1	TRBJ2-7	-	CASCLGSNYEQYF	TGTGCCAGCTGCCTCGGGAGCAACTACGAGCAGTACTTC
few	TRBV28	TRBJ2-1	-	CASSFSPSGPSRNEQFF	TGTGCCAGCAGTTTTTCCCCGAGCGGGCCCTCCCGGAATGAGCAGTTCTTC
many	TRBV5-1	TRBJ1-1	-	CASSPHRAAEAFF	TGCGCCAGCAGCCCACACAGGGCGGCTGAAGCTTTCTTT
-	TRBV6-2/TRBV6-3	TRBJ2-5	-	CASTYSGHQETQYF	TGTGCCAGCACCTATAGCGGACACCAAGAGACCCAGTACTTC
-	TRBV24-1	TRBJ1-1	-	CATRDWTANTEAFF	TGTGCCACCAGGGATTGGACAGCGAACACTGAAGCTTTCTTT
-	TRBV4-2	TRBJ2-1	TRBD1	CASSPRGQGIRNEQFF	TGTGCCAGCAGCCCCCGCGGACAGGGGATCAGGAATGAGCAGTTCTTC